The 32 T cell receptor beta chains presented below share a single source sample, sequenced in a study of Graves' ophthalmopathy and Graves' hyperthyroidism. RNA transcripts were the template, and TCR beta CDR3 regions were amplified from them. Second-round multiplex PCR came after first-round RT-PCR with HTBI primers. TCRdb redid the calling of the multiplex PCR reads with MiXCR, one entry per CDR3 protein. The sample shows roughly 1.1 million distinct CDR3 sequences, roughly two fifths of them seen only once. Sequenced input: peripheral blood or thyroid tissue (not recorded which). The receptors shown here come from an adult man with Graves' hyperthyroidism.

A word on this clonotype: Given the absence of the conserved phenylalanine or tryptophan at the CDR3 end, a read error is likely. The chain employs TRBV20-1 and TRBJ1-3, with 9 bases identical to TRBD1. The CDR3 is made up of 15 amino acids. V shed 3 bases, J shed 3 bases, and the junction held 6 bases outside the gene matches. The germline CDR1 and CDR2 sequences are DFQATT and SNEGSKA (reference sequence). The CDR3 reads CSASGTGIYGNTIYC. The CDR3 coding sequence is TGCAGTGCTAGCGGGACAGGGATATATGGAAACACCATATATTGT.

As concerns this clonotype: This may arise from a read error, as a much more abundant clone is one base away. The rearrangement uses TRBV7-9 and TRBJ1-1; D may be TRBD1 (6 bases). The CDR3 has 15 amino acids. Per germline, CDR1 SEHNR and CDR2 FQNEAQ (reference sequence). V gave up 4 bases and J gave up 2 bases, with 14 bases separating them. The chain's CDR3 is CASSSGQTGNTEAFF. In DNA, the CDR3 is TGTGCCAGCAGCTCAGGCCAGACAGGAAACACTGAAGCTTTCTTT.

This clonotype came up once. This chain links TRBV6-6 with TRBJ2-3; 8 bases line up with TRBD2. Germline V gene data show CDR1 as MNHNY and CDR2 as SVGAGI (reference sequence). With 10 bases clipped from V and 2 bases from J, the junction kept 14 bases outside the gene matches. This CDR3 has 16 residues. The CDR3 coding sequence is TGTGCCACCAAAGATGAAGGGACTAGTTCCACAGATACGCAGTATTTT. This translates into CATKDEGTSSTDTQYF.

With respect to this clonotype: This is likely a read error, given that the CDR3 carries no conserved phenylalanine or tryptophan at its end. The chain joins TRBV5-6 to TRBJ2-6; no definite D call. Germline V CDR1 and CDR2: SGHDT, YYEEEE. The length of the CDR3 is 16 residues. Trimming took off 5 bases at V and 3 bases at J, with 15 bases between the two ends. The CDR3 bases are TGTGCCAGCAGACATCCTATGGGCGTTGGGGCCAACGTCCTGACTCTC. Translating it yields CASRHPMGVGANVLTL.

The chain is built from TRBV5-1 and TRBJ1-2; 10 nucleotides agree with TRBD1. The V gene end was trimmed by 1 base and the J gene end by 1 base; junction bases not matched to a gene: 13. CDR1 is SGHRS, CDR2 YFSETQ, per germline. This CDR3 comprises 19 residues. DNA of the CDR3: TGCGCCAGCAGCTTGCCGGGACAGGGGATTAACGCGGATAACTATGGCTACACCTTC. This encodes CASSLPGQGINADNYGYTF.

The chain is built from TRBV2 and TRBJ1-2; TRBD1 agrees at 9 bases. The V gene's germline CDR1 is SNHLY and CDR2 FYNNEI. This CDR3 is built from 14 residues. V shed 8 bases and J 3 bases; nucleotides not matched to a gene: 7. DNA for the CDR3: TGTGCCAGCGCCGTGGGACAGGGCCACTATGGCTACACCTTC. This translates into CASAVGQGHYGYTF.

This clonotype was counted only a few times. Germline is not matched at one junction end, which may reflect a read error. The DNA for the CDR3 is TGCGCCAGCAGCTTTGGCCTTCAATCCGCGAGAGCACAAGAGACCCAGTACTTC. Its translation is CASSFGLQSARAQETQYF. This rearrangement joins TRBV7-2 to TRBJ2-5; D is unclear. Germline V gives CDR1 SGHTA, CDR2 FQGNSA. The CDR3 contains 18 residues. Variable domain in full (rest from reference TRBV7-2 and TRBJ2-5): GAGVSQSPSNKVTEKGKDVELRCDPISGHTALYWYRQSLGQGLEFLIYFQGNSAPDKSGLPSDRFSAERTGGSVSTLTIQRTQQEDSAVYLCASSFGLQSARAQETQYFGPGTRLLVL.

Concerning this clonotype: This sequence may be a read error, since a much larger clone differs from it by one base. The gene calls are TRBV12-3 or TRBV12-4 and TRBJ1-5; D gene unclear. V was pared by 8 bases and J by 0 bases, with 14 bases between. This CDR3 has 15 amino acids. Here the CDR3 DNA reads TGTGCCAGCGCAACAACAGCGATTAGCAATCAGCCCCAGCATTTT. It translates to CASATTAISNQPQHF.

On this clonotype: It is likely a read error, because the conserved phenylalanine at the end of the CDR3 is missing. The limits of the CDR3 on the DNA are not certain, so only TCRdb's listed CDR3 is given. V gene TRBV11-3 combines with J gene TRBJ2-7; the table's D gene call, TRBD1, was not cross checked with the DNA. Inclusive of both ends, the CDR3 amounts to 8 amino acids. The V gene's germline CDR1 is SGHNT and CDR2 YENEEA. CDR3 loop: CASSRGTQ.

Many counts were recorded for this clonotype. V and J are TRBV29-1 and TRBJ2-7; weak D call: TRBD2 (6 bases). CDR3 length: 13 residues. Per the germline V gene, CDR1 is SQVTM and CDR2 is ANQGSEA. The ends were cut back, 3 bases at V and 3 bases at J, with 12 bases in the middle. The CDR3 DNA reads TGCAGCGTTGAGGTAGCGGACGACTACGAGCAGTACTTC. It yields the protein CSVEVADDYEQYF.

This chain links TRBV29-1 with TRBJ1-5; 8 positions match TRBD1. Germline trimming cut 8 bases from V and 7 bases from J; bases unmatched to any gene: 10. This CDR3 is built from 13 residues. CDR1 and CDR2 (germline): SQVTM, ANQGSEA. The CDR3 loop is CSLDRGPQQPQHF. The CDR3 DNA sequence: TGCAGCTTAGACAGGGGACCTCAGCAGCCCCAGCATTTT.

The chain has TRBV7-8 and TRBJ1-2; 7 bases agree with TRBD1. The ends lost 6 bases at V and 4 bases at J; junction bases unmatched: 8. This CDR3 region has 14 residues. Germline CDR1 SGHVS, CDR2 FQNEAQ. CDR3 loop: CASSPAGQFYGYTF. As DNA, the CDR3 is TGTGCCAGCAGTCCGGCGGGACAGTTCTATGGCTACACCTTC.

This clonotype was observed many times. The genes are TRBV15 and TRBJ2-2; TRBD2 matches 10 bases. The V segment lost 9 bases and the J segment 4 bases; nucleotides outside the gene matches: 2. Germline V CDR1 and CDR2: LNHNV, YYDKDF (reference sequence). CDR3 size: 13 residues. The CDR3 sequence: CATGLASTGELFF. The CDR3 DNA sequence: TGTGCCACGGGACTAGCGAGCACCGGGGAGCTGTTTTTT.

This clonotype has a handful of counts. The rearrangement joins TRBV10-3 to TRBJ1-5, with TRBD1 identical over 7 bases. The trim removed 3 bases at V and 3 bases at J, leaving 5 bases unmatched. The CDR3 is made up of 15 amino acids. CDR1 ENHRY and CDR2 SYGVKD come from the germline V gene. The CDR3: CAISDPGTDNQPQHF. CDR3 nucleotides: TGTGCCATCAGTGACCCCGGGACAGACAATCAGCCCCAGCATTTT.

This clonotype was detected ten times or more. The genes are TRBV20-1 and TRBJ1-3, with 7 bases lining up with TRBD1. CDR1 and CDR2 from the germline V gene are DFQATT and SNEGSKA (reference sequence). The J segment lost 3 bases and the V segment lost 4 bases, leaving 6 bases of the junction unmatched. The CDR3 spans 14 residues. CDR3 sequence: CSATNRGFGNTIYF. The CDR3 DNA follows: TGCAGTGCTACTAACAGGGGATTTGGAAACACCATATATTTT.

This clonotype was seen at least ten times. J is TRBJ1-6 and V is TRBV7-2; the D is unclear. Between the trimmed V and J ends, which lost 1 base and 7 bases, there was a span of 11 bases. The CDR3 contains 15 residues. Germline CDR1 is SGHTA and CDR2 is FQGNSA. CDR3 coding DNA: TGTGCCAGCAGCTTAGAATCTGGGTCCAATTCACCCCTCCACTTT. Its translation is CASSLESGSNSPLHF. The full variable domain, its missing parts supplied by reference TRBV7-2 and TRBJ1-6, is GAGVSQSPSNKVTEKGKDVELRCDPISGHTALYWYRQSLGQGLEFLIYFQGNSAPDKSGLPSDRFSAERTGGSVSTLTIQRTQQEDSAVYLCASSLESGSNSPLHFGNGTRLTVT.

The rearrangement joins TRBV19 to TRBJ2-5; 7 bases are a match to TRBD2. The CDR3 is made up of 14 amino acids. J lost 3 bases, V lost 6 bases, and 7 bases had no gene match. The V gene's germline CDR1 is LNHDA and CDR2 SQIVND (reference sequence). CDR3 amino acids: CASRTTGTKETQYF. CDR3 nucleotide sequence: TGTGCCAGTAGAACCACCGGGACTAAAGAGACCCAGTACTTC.

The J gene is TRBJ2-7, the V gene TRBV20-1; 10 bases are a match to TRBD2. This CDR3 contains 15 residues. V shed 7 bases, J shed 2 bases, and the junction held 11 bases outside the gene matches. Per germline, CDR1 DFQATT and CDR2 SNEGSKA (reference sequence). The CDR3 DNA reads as TGCAGTGGCCACCCCGGGACTAGCGTAACCTACGAGCAGTACTTC. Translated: CSGHPGTSVTYEQYF.

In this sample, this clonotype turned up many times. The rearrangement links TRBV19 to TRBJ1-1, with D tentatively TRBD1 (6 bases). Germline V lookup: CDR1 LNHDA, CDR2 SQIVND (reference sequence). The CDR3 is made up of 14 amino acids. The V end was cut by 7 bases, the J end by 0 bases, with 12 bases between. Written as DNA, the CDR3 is TGTGCCAGTACCCGAGGGGGTCTGAACACTGAAGCTTTCTTT. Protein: CASTRGGLNTEAFF.

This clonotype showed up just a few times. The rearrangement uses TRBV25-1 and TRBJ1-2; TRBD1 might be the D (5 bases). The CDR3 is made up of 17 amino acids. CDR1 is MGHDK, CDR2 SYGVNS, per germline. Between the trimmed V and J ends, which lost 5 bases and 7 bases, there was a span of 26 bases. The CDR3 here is CASSYRTTSRGRGGYTF. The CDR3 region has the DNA TGTGCCAGCAGTTATCGCACCACATCCCGGGGGAGGGGTGGCTACACCTTC.

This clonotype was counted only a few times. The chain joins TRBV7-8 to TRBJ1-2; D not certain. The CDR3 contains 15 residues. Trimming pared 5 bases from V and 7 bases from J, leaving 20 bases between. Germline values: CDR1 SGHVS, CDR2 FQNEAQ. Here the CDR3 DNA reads TGTGCCAGCAGCCAGTCGGGCCAACTTAGGCGTGGCTACACCTTC. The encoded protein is CASSQSGQLRRGYTF.

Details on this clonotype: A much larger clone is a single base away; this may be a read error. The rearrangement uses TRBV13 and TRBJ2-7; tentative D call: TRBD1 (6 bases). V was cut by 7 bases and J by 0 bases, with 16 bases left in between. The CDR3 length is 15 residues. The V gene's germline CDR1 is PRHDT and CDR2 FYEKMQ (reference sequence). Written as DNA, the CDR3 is TGTGCCAGCACATCAGGGGCTACGCTCTCCTACGAGCAGTACTTC. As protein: CASTSGATLSYEQYF.

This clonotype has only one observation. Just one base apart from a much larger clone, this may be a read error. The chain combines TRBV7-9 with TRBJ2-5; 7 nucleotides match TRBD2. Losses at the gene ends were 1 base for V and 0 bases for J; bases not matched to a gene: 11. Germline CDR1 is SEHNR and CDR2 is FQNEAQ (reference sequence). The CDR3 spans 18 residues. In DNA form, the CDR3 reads TGTGCCAGCAGCTTAGGGACTAGTGAGGATTGGTACCAAGAGACCCAGTACTTC. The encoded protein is CASSLGTSEDWYQETQYF.

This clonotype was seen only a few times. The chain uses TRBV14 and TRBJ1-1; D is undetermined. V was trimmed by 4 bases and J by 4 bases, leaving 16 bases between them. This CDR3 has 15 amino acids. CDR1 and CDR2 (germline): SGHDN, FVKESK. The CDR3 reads CASSPLESWSTEAFF. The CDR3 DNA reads TGTGCCAGCAGCCCGTTAGAGTCGTGGAGCACTGAAGCTTTCTTT.

The CDR3 is CSAGGDRGETQHF. The CDR3, as DNA: TGCAGCGCGGGAGGGGACAGGGGCGAGACCCAGCATTTT. The chain employs TRBV29-1 and TRBJ1-5, with 10 positions matching TRBD1. The CDR3 spans 13 residues. J lost 11 bases, V lost 7 bases, and 11 bases had no gene match. Germline assignment: CDR1 SQVTM and CDR2 ANQGSEA.

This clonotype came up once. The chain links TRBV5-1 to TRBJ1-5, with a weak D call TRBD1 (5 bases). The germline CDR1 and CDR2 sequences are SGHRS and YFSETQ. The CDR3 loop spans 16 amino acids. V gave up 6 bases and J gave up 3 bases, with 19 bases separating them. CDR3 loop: CASTSLGVGINQPQHF. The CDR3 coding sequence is TGCGCCAGCACCAGCTTGGGGGTGGGAATCAATCAGCCCCAGCATTTT.

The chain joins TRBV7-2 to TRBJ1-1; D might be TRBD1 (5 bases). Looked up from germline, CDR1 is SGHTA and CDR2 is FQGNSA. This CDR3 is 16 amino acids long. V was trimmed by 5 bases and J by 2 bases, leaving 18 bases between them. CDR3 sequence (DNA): TGTGCCAGCAGCCCCAGCGCAGCAGGGTTTAACACTGAAGCTTTCTTT. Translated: CASSPSAAGFNTEAFF.

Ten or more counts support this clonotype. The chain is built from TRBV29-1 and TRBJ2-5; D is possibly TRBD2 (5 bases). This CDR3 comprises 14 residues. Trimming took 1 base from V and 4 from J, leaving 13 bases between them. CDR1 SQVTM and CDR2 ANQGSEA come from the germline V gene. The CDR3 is CSVEGGLWGETQYF. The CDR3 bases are TGCAGCGTTGAAGGCGGGCTCTGGGGAGAGACCCAGTACTTC.

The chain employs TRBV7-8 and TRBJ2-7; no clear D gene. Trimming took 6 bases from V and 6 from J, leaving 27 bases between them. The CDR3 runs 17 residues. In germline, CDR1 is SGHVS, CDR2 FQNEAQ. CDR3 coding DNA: TGTGCCAGCAGTTTAAGGCCGCCTCCATCCTTAGCAACCGAGCAGTACTTC. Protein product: CASSLRPPPSLATEQYF.

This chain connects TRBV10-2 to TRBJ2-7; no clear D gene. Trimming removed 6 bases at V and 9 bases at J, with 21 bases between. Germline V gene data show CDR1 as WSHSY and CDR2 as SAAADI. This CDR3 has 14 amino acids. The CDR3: CASSQGLLGVGQYF. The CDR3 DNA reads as TGCGCCAGCAGCCAAGGGCTGCTCGGAGTTGGGCAGTACTTC.

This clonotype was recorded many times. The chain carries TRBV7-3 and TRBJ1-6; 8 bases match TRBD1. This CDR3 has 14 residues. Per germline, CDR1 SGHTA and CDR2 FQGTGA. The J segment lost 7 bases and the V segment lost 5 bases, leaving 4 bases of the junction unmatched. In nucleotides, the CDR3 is TGTGCCAGCAGCCAGGGGGCGAGGAATTCACCCCTCCACTTT. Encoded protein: CASSQGARNSPLHF.

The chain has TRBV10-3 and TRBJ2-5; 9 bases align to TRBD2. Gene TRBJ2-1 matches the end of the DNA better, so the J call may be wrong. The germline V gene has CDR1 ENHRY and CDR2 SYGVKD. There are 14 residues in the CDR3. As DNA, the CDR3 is TGTGCCACCTTGGCGGGAGGGGAAAACAATGAGCAGTTCTTC. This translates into CATLAGGENNEQFF.